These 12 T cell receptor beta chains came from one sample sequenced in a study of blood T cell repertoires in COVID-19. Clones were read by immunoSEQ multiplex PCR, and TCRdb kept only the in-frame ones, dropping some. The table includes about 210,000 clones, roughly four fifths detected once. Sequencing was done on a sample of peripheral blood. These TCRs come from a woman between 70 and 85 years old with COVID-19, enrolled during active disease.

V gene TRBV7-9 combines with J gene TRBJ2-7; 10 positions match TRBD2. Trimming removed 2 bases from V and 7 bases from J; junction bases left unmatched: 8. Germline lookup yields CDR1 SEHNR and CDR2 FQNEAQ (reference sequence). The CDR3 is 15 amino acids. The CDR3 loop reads CASSLSTGLAQEQYF. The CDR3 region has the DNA TGTGCCAGCAGCTTAAGCACGGGACTAGCGCAAGAGCAGTACTTC. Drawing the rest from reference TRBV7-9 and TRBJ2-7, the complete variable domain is DTGVSQNPRHKITKRGQNVTFRCDPISEHNRLYWYRQTLGQGPEFLTYFQNEAQLEKSRLLSDRFSAERPKGSFSTLEIQRTEQGDSAMYLCASSLSTGLAQEQYFGPGTRLTVT.

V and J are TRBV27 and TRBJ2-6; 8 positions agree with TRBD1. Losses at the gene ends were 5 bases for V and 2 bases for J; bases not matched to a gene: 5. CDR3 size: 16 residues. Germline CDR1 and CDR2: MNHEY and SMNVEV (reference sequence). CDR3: CASSRTGPAGANVLTF. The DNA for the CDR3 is TGTGCCAGCAGTCGGACAGGGCCTGCTGGGGCCAACGTCCTGACTTTC.

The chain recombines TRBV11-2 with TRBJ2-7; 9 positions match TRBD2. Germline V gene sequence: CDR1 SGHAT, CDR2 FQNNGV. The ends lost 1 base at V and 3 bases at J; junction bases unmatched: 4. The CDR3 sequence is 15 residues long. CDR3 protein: CASSLALAGSYEQYF. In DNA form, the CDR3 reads TGTGCCAGCAGCTTAGCGCTAGCGGGGAGCTACGAGCAGTACTTC.

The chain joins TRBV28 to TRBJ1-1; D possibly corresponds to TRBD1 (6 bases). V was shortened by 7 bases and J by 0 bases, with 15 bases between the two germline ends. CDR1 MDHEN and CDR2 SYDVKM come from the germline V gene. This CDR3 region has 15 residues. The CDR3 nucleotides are TGTGCCAGCACCGAACAGGGATCGGTGAACACTGAAGCTTTCTTT. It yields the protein CASTEQGSVNTEAFF.

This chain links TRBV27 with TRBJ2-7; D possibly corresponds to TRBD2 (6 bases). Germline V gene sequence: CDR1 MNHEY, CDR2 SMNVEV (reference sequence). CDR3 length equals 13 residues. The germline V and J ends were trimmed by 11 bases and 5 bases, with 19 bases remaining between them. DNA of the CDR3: TGTGCCGTTTCGGGACTCTCCGCCCACGAGCAGTACTTC. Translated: CAVSGLSAHEQYF.

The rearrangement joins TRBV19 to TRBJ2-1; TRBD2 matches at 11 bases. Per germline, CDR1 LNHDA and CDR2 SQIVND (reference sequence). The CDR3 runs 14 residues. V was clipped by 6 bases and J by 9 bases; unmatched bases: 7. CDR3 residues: CASRDRLAGSEQFF. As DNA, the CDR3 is TGTGCCAGTAGAGATAGACTAGCGGGAAGTGAGCAGTTCTTC. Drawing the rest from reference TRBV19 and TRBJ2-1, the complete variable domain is DGGITQSPKYLFRKEGQNVTLSCEQNLNHDAMYWYRQDPGQGLRLIYYSQIVNDFQKGDIAEGYSVSREKKESFPLTVTSAQKNPTAFYLCASRDRLAGSEQFFGPGTRLTVL.

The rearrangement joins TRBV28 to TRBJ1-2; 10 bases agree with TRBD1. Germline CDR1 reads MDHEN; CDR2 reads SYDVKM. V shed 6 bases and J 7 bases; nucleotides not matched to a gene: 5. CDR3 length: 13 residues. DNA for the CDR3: TGTGCCAGCAGCCTAAGACAGGGGGCTGGCTACACCTTC. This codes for CASSLRQGAGYTF.

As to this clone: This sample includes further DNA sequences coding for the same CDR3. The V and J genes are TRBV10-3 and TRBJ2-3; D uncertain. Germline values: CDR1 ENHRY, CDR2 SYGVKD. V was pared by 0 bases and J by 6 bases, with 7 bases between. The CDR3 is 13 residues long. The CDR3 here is CAISESMRDTQYF. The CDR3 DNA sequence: TGTGCCATCAGTGAGTCAATGAGGGATACGCAGTATTTT.

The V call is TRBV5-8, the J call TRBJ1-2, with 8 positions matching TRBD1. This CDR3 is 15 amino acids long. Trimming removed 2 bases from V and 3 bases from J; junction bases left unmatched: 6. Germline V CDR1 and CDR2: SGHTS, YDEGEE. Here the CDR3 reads CASSLMDREYYGYTF. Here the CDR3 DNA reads TGTGCCAGCAGCTTAATGGACAGGGAGTACTATGGCTACACCTTC.

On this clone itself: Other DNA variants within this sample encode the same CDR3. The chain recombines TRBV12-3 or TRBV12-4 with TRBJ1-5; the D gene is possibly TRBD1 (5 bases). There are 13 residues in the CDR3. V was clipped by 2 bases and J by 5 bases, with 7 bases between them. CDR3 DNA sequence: TGTGCCAGCAGTTTAACGGGGGATCAGCCCCAGCATTTT. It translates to CASSLTGDQPQHF.

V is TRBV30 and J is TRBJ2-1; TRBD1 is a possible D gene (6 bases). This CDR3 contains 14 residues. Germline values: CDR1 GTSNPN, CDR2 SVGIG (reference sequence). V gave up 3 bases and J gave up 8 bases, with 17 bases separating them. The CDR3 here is CAWRALKRTDEQFF. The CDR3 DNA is TGTGCCTGGAGAGCACTCAAGAGGACAGATGAGCAGTTCTTC.

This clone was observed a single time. CDR3 loop: CASSLGTASYNEQFF. The DNA for the CDR3 is TGTGCCAGCAGCTTAGGGACAGCCTCCTACAATGAGCAGTTCTTC. The V and J genes are TRBV7-3 and TRBJ2-1, with 7 bases identical to TRBD1. Per germline, CDR1 SGHTA and CDR2 FQGTGA. The CDR3 consists of 15 residues. V gave up 2 bases and J gave up 0 bases; unmatched junction bases: 1.